This T cell receptor beta chain was sequenced for a study of regulatory T cells in long-lasting Graves disease. Arm-PCR of CDR3 regions with iRepertoire HTBI primers generated TCR beta libraries. TCRdb recomputed calls from the multiplex PCR reads with MiXCR, one row per CDR3 protein. The table records 350,000 to 450,000 distinct CDR3 sequences, 14% to 15% of them present only once. The time point was: newly diagnosed GD, antithyroid drugs for less than 3 months. PBMCs provided the RNA from which the TCR library was made. Worth noting for this clonotype: This may be a read error, as it is one base from a much larger clone.

The CDR3 consists of 14 residues. The germline V gene encodes CDR1 DFQATT and CDR2 SNEGSKA (reference sequence). These data also formed part of another study, on T cells in Graves' hyperthyroidism and ophthalmopathy.

The specimen comprised peripheral blood mononuclear cells (PBMCs), sampled at new diagnosis, from a patient treated with antithyroid drugs. The chain uses TRBV20-1 and TRBJ1-3; 9 bases align to TRBD1. This receptor was taken from a young woman with Graves disease. This CDR3 is CSAPNRGRGNTTYF. The CDR3 DNA reads TGCAGTGCGCCAAACAGGGGGCGAGGAAACACCACATATTTT.